Described below is a single T cell receptor (beta chain) sequence and its context. Antigen: not known. Other DNA sequences in the same sample also yield this CDR3. Roughly 200 ng DNA, 30,000 or so T cell genomes, went into each sorted-subset replicate PCR. Sequenced by immunoSEQ multiplex PCR; TCRdb stores in-frame clones only, minus some. The table shows some 2.3 million clones, with approximately 93% occurring only once. This CDR3 is built from 13 residues. Germline CDR1 reads SQVTM; CDR2 reads ANQGSEA. V was pared by 6 bases and J by 0 bases, with 11 bases between. The data were taken from a study of shared clonotypes between healthy human individuals. Whole-study results and caveats: Only blood samples were collected, and tissue repertoires likely differ.

Specimen: naive CD4+ T cells from PBMCs. The subset: CD45RA+ positively selected. The TCR sequence derives from a man in his late teens or twenties in good health. Some clones in this sample may be carry-over from other donors' samples. The V gene is TRBV29-1, the J gene TRBJ1-1; D is possibly TRBD1 (5 bases). The CDR3 DNA reads TGCAGCGTCATGGGACGTCTGAACACTGAAGCTTTCTTT. Protein product: CSVMGRLNTEAFF. Full variable domain (outside the CDR3, taken from reference TRBV29-1 and TRBJ1-1): SAVISQKPSRDICQRGTSLTIQCQVDSQVTMMFWYRQQPGQSLTLIATANQGSEATYESGFVIDKFPISRPNLTFSTLTVSNMSPEDSSIYLCSVMGRLNTEAFFGQGTRLTVV.